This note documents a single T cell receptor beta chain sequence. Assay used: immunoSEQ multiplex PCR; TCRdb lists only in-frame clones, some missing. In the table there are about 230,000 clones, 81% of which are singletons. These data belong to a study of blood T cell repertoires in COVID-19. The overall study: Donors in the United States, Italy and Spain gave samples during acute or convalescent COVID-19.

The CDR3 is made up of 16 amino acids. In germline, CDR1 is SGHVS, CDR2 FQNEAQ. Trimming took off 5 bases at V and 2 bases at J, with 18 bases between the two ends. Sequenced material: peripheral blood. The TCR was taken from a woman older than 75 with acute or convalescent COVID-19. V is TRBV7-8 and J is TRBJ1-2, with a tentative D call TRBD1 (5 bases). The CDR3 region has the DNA TGTGCCAGCAGCCTGGGCGGGGCAGAGGGGAACTATGGCTACACCTTC. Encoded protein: CASSLGGAEGNYGYTF.